The text below deals with one TCR beta chain. The sample belongs to a study of T cells in Graves' hyperthyroidism and ophthalmopathy. Amplification yielded TCR beta CDR3 regions, with RNA transcripts as the source. HTBI primers were employed in a first-round RT-PCR of the TCR CDR3. From the multiplex PCR reads, TCRdb called clonotypes with MiXCR, one entry per CDR3 protein. The sample includes approximately 600,000 distinct CDR3 sequences, 11% to 15% seen only once; the top ten take less than 9%. This TCR was sampled from a woman aged 18 to 35 with Graves' ophthalmopathy. Sequencing input: blood.

The CDR3 reads CASSPMAGGDTGELFF. CDR3 bases: TGTGCCAGCTCACCGATGGCAGGGGGCGACACCGGGGAGCTGTTTTTT. This chain joins TRBV18 and TRBJ2-2; 8 positions match TRBD1. This CDR3 has 16 amino acids. Germline CDR1 reads KGHSH; CDR2 reads LQKENI. The V and J ends lost 3 bases and 3 bases, in that order; junction bases with no gene match: 6.